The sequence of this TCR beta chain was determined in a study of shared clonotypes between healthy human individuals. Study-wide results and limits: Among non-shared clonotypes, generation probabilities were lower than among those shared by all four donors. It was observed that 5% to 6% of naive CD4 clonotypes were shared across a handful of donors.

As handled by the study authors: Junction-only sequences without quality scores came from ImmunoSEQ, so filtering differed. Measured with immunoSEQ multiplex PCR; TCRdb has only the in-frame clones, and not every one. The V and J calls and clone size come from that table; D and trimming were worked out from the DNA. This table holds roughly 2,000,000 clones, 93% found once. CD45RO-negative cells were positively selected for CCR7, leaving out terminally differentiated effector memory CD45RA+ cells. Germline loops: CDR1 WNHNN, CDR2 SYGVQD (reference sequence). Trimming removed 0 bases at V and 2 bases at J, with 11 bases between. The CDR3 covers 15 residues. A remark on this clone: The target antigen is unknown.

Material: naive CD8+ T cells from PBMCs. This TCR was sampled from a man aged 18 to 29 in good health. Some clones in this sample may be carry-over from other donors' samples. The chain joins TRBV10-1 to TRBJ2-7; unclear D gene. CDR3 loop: CASSESGATPYEQYF. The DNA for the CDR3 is TGCGCCAGCAGTGAGTCTGGCGCTACCCCCTACGAGCAGTACTTC.